One and the same sample provided the 25 T cell receptor beta chains below, sequenced in a study of technical replicates of blood from a handful of donors. Produced via immunoSEQ multiplex PCR; TCRdb's table is partial and in-frame only. This table has under 100,000 clones, 90% to 95% appearing once. The sequencing sample was made of T cells isolated from PBMCs. Receptors originate from a human donor in good health.

The chain recombines TRBV18 with TRBJ1-6; 8 nucleotides match TRBD1. The CDR3 runs to 14 residues. Trimming took 2 bases from V and 8 from J; bases not matched to a gene: 2. Per germline, CDR1 KGHSH and CDR2 LQKENI. CDR3 loop: CASSPTTGDSPLHF. The CDR3 DNA follows: TGTGCCAGCTCACCAACGACAGGGGATTCACCCCTCCACTTT.

A word on this clone: Mismatch with germline at one junction end may stem from a read error. This rearrangement joins TRBV7-7 to TRBJ2-1; possible D gene TRBD2, 5 bases. Germline CDR1 is SSHAT and CDR2 is FNYEAQ (reference sequence). The CDR3 has 17 amino acids. The CDR3 DNA reads as TGTGCTAGCAGCTCCTGGGGAGCGGATGGCTCCTACAATGAGCAGTTCTTC. Amino acid sequence: CASSSWGADGSYNEQFF.

The V and J genes are TRBV2 and TRBJ1-5; D gene unclear. The CDR3 is 15 amino acids. Trimming removed 1 base at V and 0 bases at J, with 7 bases between. Germline lookup yields CDR1 SNHLY and CDR2 FYNNEI. For the CDR3, the DNA is TGTGCCAGCAGTGAAGACAGTCATAGCAATCAGCCCCAGCATTTT. Protein sequence: CASSEDSHSNQPQHF.

V gene TRBV19 combines with J gene TRBJ2-2; 14 bases are shared with TRBD2. Trimming cost V 5 bases and J 4 bases; bases outside gene matches: 6. The CDR3 consists of 17 residues. Germline V gives CDR1 LNHDA, CDR2 SQIVND (reference sequence). The CDR3 DNA sequence: TGTGCCAGTAGTCTGGGACTAGCGGGAGAACTCACCGGGGAGCTGTTTTTT. Amino acids: CASSLGLAGELTGELFF.

V and J are TRBV7-2 and TRBJ2-1, with 9 bases that match TRBD2. CDR3 length: 14 residues. Trimming took 8 bases from V and 6 from J; bases not matched to a gene: 8. Germline assignment: CDR1 SGHTA and CDR2 FQGNSA. CDR3 sequence (DNA): TGTGCCAGCCTCCTGCTAGCGGGATTCAATGAGCAGTTCTTC. Translation: CASLLLAGFNEQFF.

The chain links TRBV7-6 to TRBJ1-1; TRBD1 aligns across 10 bases. Trimming took 3 bases from V and 8 from J; bases not matched to a gene: 12. This CDR3 is 16 amino acids long. Germline V gene data show CDR1 as SGHVS and CDR2 as FNYEAQ. The CDR3 sequence: CASSLGRQGAYLEAFF. The CDR3 DNA sequence: TGTGCCAGCAGCTTGGGAAGACAGGGGGCGTACCTAGAAGCTTTCTTT. Full variable domain (missing parts from reference TRBV7-6 and TRBJ1-1): GAGVSQSPRYKVTKRGQDVALRCDPISGHVSLYWYRQALGQGPEFLTYFNYEAQQDKSGLPNDRFSAERPEGSISTLTIQRTEQRDSAMYRCASSLGRQGAYLEAFFGQGTRLTVV.

The chain recombines TRBV18 with TRBJ1-5; tentatively, D is TRBD1 (5 bases). Trimming pared 2 bases from V and 4 bases from J, leaving 15 bases between. The CDR3 extends over 16 amino acids. CDR1 is KGHSH and CDR2 is LQKENI in the germline V gene. The CDR3 spells CASSPGGSAKNQPQHF. The DNA for the CDR3 is TGTGCCAGCTCACCAGGGGGGTCCGCAAAGAATCAGCCCCAGCATTTT. The variable domain in full, completed from reference TRBV18 and TRBJ1-5, reads NAGVMQNPRHLVRRRGQEARLRCSPMKGHSHVYWYRQLPEEGLKFMVYLQKENIIDESGMPKERFSAEFPKEGPSILRIQQVVRGDSAAYFCASSPGGSAKNQPQHFGDGTRLSIL.

The genes are TRBV4-2 and TRBJ2-1; 7 bases match TRBD2. The germline V gene has CDR1 LGHNA and CDR2 YNFKEQ. With V trimmed by 0 bases and J by 5 bases, 13 bases remained unmatched. This CDR3 contains 18 residues. The CDR3 reads CASSQDLGRGGLNNEQFF. Written as DNA, the CDR3 is TGTGCCAGCAGCCAAGATTTAGGGCGCGGGGGACTAAACAATGAGCAGTTCTTC.

The chain recombines TRBV27 with TRBJ2-1; 9 bases match TRBD2. The CDR3 consists of 15 residues. V trimming: 6 bases; J trimming: 3 bases; junction bases outside the gene matches: 6. Per germline, CDR1 MNHEY and CDR2 SMNVEV (reference sequence). The CDR3 loop reads CASRKREVSYNEQFF. CDR3 DNA sequence: TGTGCCAGCAGGAAGCGGGAGGTGAGCTACAATGAGCAGTTCTTC.

The chain couples TRBV9 to TRBJ2-7, with 9 nucleotides matching TRBD1. Germline CDR1 reads SGDLS; CDR2 reads YYNGEE. J was trimmed by 1 base and V by 1 base; bases with no gene match: 9. This CDR3 has 17 amino acids. CDR3: CASSVSATGQGSYEQYF. The CDR3 DNA sequence: TGTGCCAGCAGCGTAAGTGCAACGGGACAGGGTTCCTACGAGCAGTACTTC.

This rearrangement joins TRBV6-1 to TRBJ2-7, with D maybe TRBD2 (5 bases). The CDR3 length is 15 residues. With 8 bases removed from V and 1 base from J, the gap between germline ends came to 18 bases. CDR1 MNHNS and CDR2 SASEGT come from the germline V gene. CDR3 protein: CASGWGANLSYEQYF. The CDR3 region has the DNA TGTGCCAGCGGCTGGGGAGCTAATCTATCCTACGAGCAGTACTTC.

The rearrangement links TRBV4-2 to TRBJ2-4; a possible D gene is TRBD1 (5 bases). The CDR3 covers 16 residues. Germline V gene data show CDR1 as LGHNA and CDR2 as YNFKEQ. V was pared by 0 bases and J by 8 bases, with 17 bases between. The CDR3 loop is CASSQEAGQGDDIQYF. In DNA, the CDR3 is TGTGCCAGCAGCCAAGAAGCCGGCCAGGGTGATGACATTCAGTACTTC.

The chain has TRBV11-2 and TRBJ2-1; D perhaps matches TRBD2 (5 bases). The ends were cut back, 5 bases at V and 7 bases at J, with 12 bases in the middle. Germline CDR1 reads SGHAT; CDR2 reads FQNNGV. The CDR3 has 13 amino acids. CDR3 in DNA: TGTGCCAGCAGCCTTACTACTAGGAATGAGCAGTTCTTC. Its protein product is CASSLTTRNEQFF.

DNA for the CDR3: TGTGCCAGCAGCCCCCGGGACATAAGCTCCTACGAGCAGTACTTC. Residues: CASSPRDISSYEQYF. The chain joins TRBV9 to TRBJ2-7; D is perhaps TRBD1 (6 bases). This CDR3 has 15 amino acids. Per germline, CDR1 SGDLS and CDR2 YYNGEE. V lost 4 bases and J 0 bases, leaving 14 bases between the germline ends.

This clone was seen just once. The V gene is TRBV7-2, the J gene TRBJ2-2, with D perhaps TRBD2 (7 bases). The CDR3 sequence is 13 residues long. Germline V gene lookup returns CDR1 SGHTA and CDR2 FQGNSA. Trimming cost V 3 bases and J 8 bases, with 10 bases left between them. CDR3 sequence: CASSLGGAGELFF. CDR3 in DNA: TGTGCCAGCAGCTTGGGGGGGGCAGGGGAGCTGTTTTTT.

The chain couples TRBV4-1 to TRBJ2-2; 14 bases line up with TRBD2. From germline, CDR1 is MGHRA and CDR2 YSYEKL. The CDR3 is made up of 17 amino acids. The V gene end was trimmed by 6 bases and the J gene end by 5 bases; junction bases not matched to a gene: 8. CDR3 residues: CASRNPTSGRATGELFF. CDR3 nucleotide sequence: TGCGCCAGCAGAAACCCGACTAGCGGGAGGGCGACCGGGGAGCTGTTTTTT.

The chain carries TRBV6-1 and TRBJ1-4; the match to TRBD1 covers 7 bases. CDR1 and CDR2 (germline): MNHNS, SASEGT. V lost 7 bases and J lost 8; bases outside the gene matches: 7. The CDR3 contains 13 residues. The CDR3 region has the DNA TGTGCCAGCAACAGGGGCCTTGAGGAAAAACTGTTTTTT. This gives the protein CASNRGLEEKLFF.

The J gene is TRBJ1-6, the V gene TRBV11-3, with 7 bases that match TRBD1. CDR1 is SGHNT and CDR2 is YENEEA in the germline V gene. CDR3 size: 14 residues. The V segment lost 4 bases and the J segment 7 bases; nucleotides outside the gene matches: 4. The chain's CDR3 is CASSSTGANSPLHF. DNA for the CDR3: TGTGCCAGCAGCTCAACAGGGGCGAATTCACCCCTCCACTTT.

The chain is built from TRBV27 and TRBJ2-2, with 7 bases matching TRBD1. Losses at the gene ends were 4 bases for V and 2 bases for J; bases not matched to a gene: 4. Germline values: CDR1 MNHEY, CDR2 SMNVEV (reference sequence). The CDR3 spans 15 residues. The CDR3 bases are TGTGCCAGCAGTTCGCGACAGGGAAACACCGGGGAGCTGTTTTTT. Its protein is CASSSRQGNTGELFF.

This chain links TRBV5-4 with TRBJ2-5; 10 bases map to TRBD2. The ends lost 1 base at V and 4 bases at J; junction bases unmatched: 7. CDR3 length: 16 amino acids. The germline V gene has CDR1 SGHNT and CDR2 YYREEE (reference sequence). CDR3 coding DNA: TGTGCCAGCAGCTTGAAAGGGATAGCGGGGGGAGAGACCCAGTACTTC. The encoded protein is CASSLKGIAGGETQYF.

V and J are TRBV18 and TRBJ2-3, with 7 bases matching TRBD1. The CDR3 spans 14 residues. Trimming cost V 3 bases and J 4 bases; bases outside gene matches: 4. Germline-derived CDR1 and CDR2 are KGHSH and LQKENI. The CDR3 DNA follows: TGTGCCAGCTCACCCTTGGACAGGTCAGATACGCAGTATTTT. Amino acid sequence: CASSPLDRSDTQYF.

The V gene is TRBV21-1, the J gene TRBJ1-2. TRBV21-1 is a known pseudogene. The CDR3 extends over 13 amino acids. As DNA, the CDR3 is TGTGCCAGCAACCCGACGGGAGCGGCGGGCTACACCTTC. Its protein is CASNPTGAAGYTF.

This chain links TRBV18 with TRBJ2-1, with TRBD2 identical over 10 bases. The CDR3 is 17 amino acids. The J segment lost 6 bases and the V segment lost 2 bases, leaving 10 bases of the junction unmatched. In germline, CDR1 is KGHSH, CDR2 LQKENI. CDR3 sequence: CASSPWVAGGPSNEQFF. DNA for the CDR3: TGTGCCAGCTCACCATGGGTAGCGGGGGGCCCAAGCAATGAGCAGTTCTTC.

The chain recombines TRBV7-2 with TRBJ1-1, with 9 bases matching TRBD1. Germline V gene data show CDR1 as SGHTA and CDR2 as FQGNSA. The CDR3 has 14 amino acids. Germline trimming cut 5 bases from V and 3 bases from J; bases unmatched to any gene: 4. CDR3 in DNA: TGTGCCAGCAGCCACGACAGGGGGGACACTGAAGCTTTCTTT. Translated: CASSHDRGDTEAFF.

The chain uses TRBV7-3 and TRBJ2-6; D remains unclear. CDR3 length: 16 residues. Between the trimmed V and J ends, which lost 0 bases and 3 bases, there was a span of 9 bases. Germline V gene data show CDR1 as SGHTA and CDR2 as FQGTGA. CDR3 residues: CASSLTRGGGANVLTF. Here the CDR3 DNA reads TGTGCCAGCAGCTTAACACGCGGTGGTGGGGCCAACGTCCTGACTTTC.